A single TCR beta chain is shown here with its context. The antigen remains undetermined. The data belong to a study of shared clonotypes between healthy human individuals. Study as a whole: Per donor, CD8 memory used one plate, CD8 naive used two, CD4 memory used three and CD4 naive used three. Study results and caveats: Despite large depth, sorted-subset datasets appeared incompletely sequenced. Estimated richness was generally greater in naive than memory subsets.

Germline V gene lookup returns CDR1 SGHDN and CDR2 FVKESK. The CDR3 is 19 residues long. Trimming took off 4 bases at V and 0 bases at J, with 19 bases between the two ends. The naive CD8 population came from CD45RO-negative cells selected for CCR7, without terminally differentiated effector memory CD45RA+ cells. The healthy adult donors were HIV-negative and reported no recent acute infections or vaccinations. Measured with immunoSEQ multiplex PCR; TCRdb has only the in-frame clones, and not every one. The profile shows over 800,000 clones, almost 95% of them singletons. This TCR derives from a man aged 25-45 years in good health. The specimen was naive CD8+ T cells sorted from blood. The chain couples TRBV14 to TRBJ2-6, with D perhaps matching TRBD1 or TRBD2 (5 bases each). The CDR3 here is CASSPPRGRVSSGANVLTF. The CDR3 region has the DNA TGTGCCAGCAGCCCCCCCCGGGGACGGGTGAGCTCTGGGGCCAACGTCCTGACTTTC.